This T cell receptor beta chain was captured in a study of blood T cell repertoires in COVID-19. The wider study: Sites across the United States, Italy and Spain contributed samples from acute and convalescent COVID-19. From T cells, B-cell-depleted T cells, or PBMCs came the material, which was cDNA or gDNA.

Methods used by the authors: Amplification of reference gene primers provided the estimated nucleated cell counts. The data were produced by immunoSEQ multiplex PCR, yet TCRdb's version contains in-frame clones alone and is incomplete. That table furnishes V, J and clone size, whereas the DNA furnished D and trimming. The repertoire consists of approximately 230,000 clones, with over 70% occurring once and the leading ten covering approximately 5.9%. V gave up 10 bases and J gave up 4 bases, with 10 bases separating them. The CDR3 length is 11 residues. The origin of this receptor is an elderly man with acute or convalescent COVID-19. V is TRBV12-3 or TRBV12-4 and J is TRBJ1-1; D not resolved. The sequenced material came from peripheral blood. DNA for the CDR3: TGTGCCACCTCCCGGGGCACTGAAGCTTTCTTT. This gives the protein CATSRGTEAFF.